Following are 32 T cell receptor beta chains from one sample sequenced in a study of cytomegalovirus exposure and HLA in healthy donors. 60 Vbeta and 13 Jbeta primers were used in PCR. The data were produced by immunoSEQ multiplex PCR, yet TCRdb's version contains in-frame clones alone and is incomplete. The sample gives approximately 150,000 clones, about three quarters of which show up once; about 2.4% is in the top ten. The sequenced material came from PBMCs. The source is a woman between 35 and 50 years old in good health and CMV-seropositive.

The chain is built from TRBV6-6 and TRBJ2-2; D is ambiguous. This CDR3 spans 12 amino acids. Trimming stripped 5 bases from V and 4 bases from J, with 5 bases between. Germline CDR1 MNHNY, CDR2 SVGAGI (reference sequence). CDR3 bases: TGTGCCAGCAGTCGGTTCACCGGGGAGCTGTTTTTT. This codes for CASSRFTGELFF.

In nucleotides, the CDR3 is TGTGCCAGTGGACAGGGGGCTTCAGATACGCAGTATTTT. It specifies CASGQGASDTQYF. The chain is built from TRBV19 and TRBJ2-3; 11 bases map to TRBD1. The V gene end was trimmed by 8 bases and the J gene end by 4 bases; junction bases not matched to a gene: 2. The CDR3 sequence is 13 residues long. CDR1 is LNHDA and CDR2 is SQIVND in the germline V gene (reference sequence).

V gene TRBV4-3 combines with J gene TRBJ2-5; 7 bases fit TRBD2. With 1 base clipped from V and 0 bases from J, the junction kept 2 bases outside the gene matches. Germline V lookup: CDR1 LGHNA, CDR2 YSLEER. The CDR3 has 15 residues. The CDR3 region has the DNA TGCGCCAGCAGCCAAGGGGGGGGGTACCAAGAGACCCAGTACTTC. This sequence encodes CASSQGGGYQETQYF.

This clone was counted a single time. The chain carries TRBV10-2 and TRBJ2-7; 7 bases align to TRBD2. Germline V gives CDR1 WSHSY, CDR2 SAAADI. Losses at the gene ends were 7 bases for V and 3 bases for J; bases not matched to a gene: 9. The CDR3 consists of 14 residues. The CDR3 bases are TGCGCCAGCACCTTGGGGGGGGACTACTACGAGCAGTACTTC. It encodes CASTLGGDYYEQYF.

This chain uses TRBV7-2 with TRBJ1-2; TRBD1 agrees at 9 bases. CDR1 and CDR2 from the germline V gene are SGHTA and FQGNSA. J lost 6 bases, V lost 5 bases, and 7 bases had no gene match. CDR3 size: 14 residues. The CDR3 DNA reads as TGTGCCAGCAGCGGAGGACAGGGGACTGATGGCTACACCTTC. The encoded protein is CASSGGQGTDGYTF.

This sequence joins TRBV15 and TRBJ2-3, with 15 bases lining up with TRBD2. From germline, CDR1 is LNHNV and CDR2 YYDKDF (reference sequence). The V and J ends lost 5 bases and 1 base, in that order; junction bases with no gene match: 7. This CDR3 comprises 18 residues. CDR3 in amino acids: CATSWGLAGGEGTDTQYF. DNA for the CDR3: TGTGCCACCAGCTGGGGACTAGCGGGGGGCGAGGGCACAGATACGCAGTATTTT.

In regard to this clone: Other nucleotide sequences from this sample produce the same CDR3. In DNA form, the CDR3 reads TGCGCCAGCCGACAAGGGGATAACTATGGCTACACCTTC. This sequence encodes CASRQGDNYGYTF. The V call is TRBV5-1, the J call TRBJ1-2; D is possibly TRBD1 (5 bases). In germline, CDR1 is SGHRS, CDR2 YFSETQ. The CDR3 has 13 amino acids. The germline V and J ends were trimmed by 7 bases and 1 base, with 11 bases remaining between them.

This chain joins TRBV5-1 and TRBJ2-5; 7 bases are a match to TRBD1. After removal of 1 base from V and 5 bases from J, the junction contained 8 bases not matched to a gene. Germline V gene data show CDR1 as SGHRS and CDR2 as YFSETQ. The CDR3 is 15 residues long. The CDR3: CASSLSPGGSETQYF. DNA for the CDR3: TGCGCCAGCAGCTTGTCCCCAGGGGGATCGGAGACCCAGTACTTC.

The rearrangement joins TRBV6-6 to TRBJ1-1, with 11 bases lining up with TRBD1. CDR1 is MNHNY and CDR2 is SVGAGI in the germline V gene (reference sequence). The CDR3 consists of 16 residues. V lost 7 bases, J lost 7 bases, and 14 bases stayed unmatched. The CDR3 DNA reads as TGTGCCAGCATTACCCTCCCGGGACAGGGGGTTAATGAAGCTTTCTTT. Its protein is CASITLPGQGVNEAFF.

V usage is TRBV6-6 and J usage is TRBJ1-2; the match to TRBD1 covers 7 bases. Trimming cost V 2 bases and J 8 bases; bases outside gene matches: 5. Germline CDR1 is MNHNY and CDR2 is SVGAGI (reference sequence). The CDR3 consists of 13 residues. This chain's CDR3 is CASSYETGFGYTF. CDR3 nucleotide sequence: TGTGCCAGCAGTTACGAGACAGGGTTCGGCTACACCTTC.

The chain combines TRBV7-2 with TRBJ2-3; 7 nucleotides line up with TRBD2. Germline CDR1 SGHTA, CDR2 FQGNSA. CDR3 length: 17 residues. The V gene end was trimmed by 1 base and the J gene end by 0 bases; junction bases not matched to a gene: 7. The CDR3 spells CASSLDSLAVSTDTQYF. Written as DNA, the CDR3 is TGTGCCAGCAGCTTAGATAGCCTAGCGGTAAGCACAGATACGCAGTATTTT.

The chain has TRBV7-2 and TRBJ1-6; no clear D. V lost 3 bases, J lost 5 bases, and 11 bases lay in between. The CDR3 runs 15 residues. Germline values: CDR1 SGHTA, CDR2 FQGNSA. In DNA, the CDR3 is TGTGCCAGCAGCTTGGGCAGGCCTAATAATTCACCCCTCCACTTT. Translation: CASSLGRPNNSPLHF. Full variable domain (rest looked up from reference TRBV7-2 and TRBJ1-6): GAGVSQSPSNKVTEKGKDVELRCDPISGHTALYWYRQSLGQGLEFLIYFQGNSAPDKSGLPSDRFSAERTGGSVSTLTIQRTQQEDSAVYLCASSLGRPNNSPLHFGNGTRLTVT.

The chain links TRBV4-3 to TRBJ1-6, with D possibly being TRBD1 (6 bases). CDR1 LGHNA and CDR2 YSLEER come from the germline V gene. V lost 0 bases, J lost 7 bases, and 13 bases lay in between. The CDR3 runs 16 residues. The CDR3 loop reads CASSQDGGTWNSPLHF. The DNA for the CDR3 is TGCGCCAGCAGCCAAGACGGGGGGACATGGAATTCACCCCTCCACTTT.

The genes are TRBV6-6 and TRBJ1-2; 9 bases are shared with TRBD1. The CDR3 runs to 16 residues. Germline V gene data show CDR1 as MNHNY and CDR2 as SVGAGI (reference sequence). With V trimmed by 3 bases and J by 4 bases, 9 bases remained unmatched. The CDR3 DNA reads as TGTGCCAGCAGTTATGGACAGGGGCTTATGGGCTATGGCTACACCTTC. Translation: CASSYGQGLMGYGYTF.

This clone occurred a few times. V usage is TRBV11-3 and J usage is TRBJ2-7, with 12 nucleotides matching TRBD2. Germline loops: CDR1 SGHNT, CDR2 YENEEA. The V gene end was trimmed by 5 bases and the J gene end by 2 bases; junction bases not matched to a gene: 13. The length of the CDR3 is 18 residues. CDR3 sequence: CASSPWTSGNSSPYEQYF. CDR3 coding DNA: TGTGCCAGCAGCCCTTGGACTAGCGGGAACTCTTCACCCTACGAGCAGTACTTC.

The V gene is TRBV11-3, the J gene TRBJ2-5; 15 bases line up with TRBD2. J was trimmed by 3 bases and V by 5 bases; bases with no gene match: 4. CDR3 length: 16 residues. Germline V gene sequence: CDR1 SGHNT, CDR2 YENEEA. The CDR3 region has the DNA TGTGCCAGCAGCCCGTGGACTAGCGGGAGGGAAGAGACCCAGTACTTC. Translated: CASSPWTSGREETQYF.

The chain is built from TRBV5-6 and TRBJ2-7; D ambiguous. Trimming pared 0 bases from V and 6 bases from J, leaving 7 bases between. The germline gives CDR1 SGHDT, CDR2 YYEEEE. The CDR3 contains 12 residues. This CDR3 reads CASSLAAGEQYF. As DNA, the CDR3 is TGTGCCAGCAGCTTGGCAGCAGGCGAGCAGTACTTC.

This clone was seen a handful of times. The V and J genes are TRBV5-4 and TRBJ1-1, with TRBD1 as a possible D gene (5 bases). The CDR3 has 14 amino acids. The V gene's germline CDR1 is SGHNT and CDR2 YYREEE (reference sequence). With 3 bases removed from V and 1 base from J, the gap between germline ends came to 10 bases. The CDR3 nucleotides are TGTGCCAGCAGCTGGGGTGGGGCGAACACTGAAGCTTTCTTT. Residues: CASSWGGANTEAFF.

The chain uses TRBV7-2 and TRBJ2-1, with D perhaps TRBD2 (5 bases). CDR1 SGHTA and CDR2 FQGNSA come from the germline V gene. Trimming pared 5 bases from V and 4 bases from J, leaving 18 bases between. This CDR3 region has 16 residues. CDR3 bases: TGTGCCAGCAGCCAATCGCGGGTACCGGAATACAATGAGCAGTTCTTC. Translated, it gives CASSQSRVPEYNEQFF.

This chain uses TRBV28 with TRBJ2-7, with TRBD1 matching over 9 bases. CDR1 is MDHEN and CDR2 is SYDVKM in the germline V gene. The CDR3 length is 15 residues. V gave up 4 bases and J gave up 6 bases; unmatched junction bases: 10. CDR3 bases: TGTGCCAGCAGTTGGGCCGGGACAGGGTCCGCCGAGCAGTACTTC. Residues: CASSWAGTGSAEQYF.

This chain joins TRBV5-1 and TRBJ2-7, with 8 bases that match TRBD1. This CDR3 has 14 residues. The V gene end was trimmed by 0 bases and the J gene end by 6 bases; junction bases not matched to a gene: 5. CDR1 SGHRS and CDR2 YFSETQ come from the germline V gene. CDR3 nucleotides: TGCGCCAGCAGCTTGGATACAGGGGGTGGCGAGCAGTACTTC. Translating gives CASSLDTGGGEQYF.

There are a few counts of this clone. This chain uses TRBV5-8 with TRBJ2-1, with 7 bases matching TRBD1. This CDR3 has 15 amino acids. Germline V gives CDR1 SGHTS, CDR2 YDEGEE. V gave up 4 bases and J gave up 7 bases; unmatched junction bases: 11. The CDR3 reads CASSDLGGRGNEQFF. CDR3 coding DNA: TGTGCCAGCAGCGATCTAGGGGGCCGCGGTAATGAGCAGTTCTTC.

The chain carries TRBV11-3 and TRBJ2-5; 9 positions match TRBD2. The CDR3 runs 16 residues. The germline V gene has CDR1 SGHNT and CDR2 YENEEA. With V trimmed by 7 bases and J by 5 bases, 14 bases remained unmatched. CDR3 nucleotides: TGTGCCAGCACTCGGGGGGGCGGGAGGGCCTGGGAGACCCAGTACTTC. Its translation: CASTRGGGRAWETQYF.

The CDR3 loop reads CASSLQSGSGETQYF. The CDR3 region has the DNA TGTGCCAGCAGCTTGCAGTCCGGGAGCGGAGAGACCCAGTACTTC. The V call is TRBV5-4, the J call TRBJ2-5, with TRBD2 as a possible D gene (6 bases). Germline V gene lookup returns CDR1 SGHNT and CDR2 YYREEE (reference sequence). V lost 1 base, J lost 4 bases, and 14 bases lay in between. The CDR3 sequence is 15 residues long.

The chain employs TRBV7-2 and TRBJ2-5; the D gene is possibly TRBD1 (6 bases). This CDR3 comprises 14 residues. Germline CDR1 SGHTA, CDR2 FQGNSA. The V and J ends lost 5 bases and 2 bases respectively, with 12 bases between them. The CDR3 DNA is TGTGCCAGCAGCGCCGGACAGATGCAAGAGACCCAGTACTTC. As protein: CASSAGQMQETQYF.

This CDR3 reads CASSYSREQYF. The CDR3 DNA reads TGTGCCAGCAGCTACAGCCGCGAGCAGTACTTC. This sequence joins TRBV6-5 and TRBJ2-7; no clear D gene. From germline, CDR1 is MNHEY and CDR2 SVGAGI. Trimming left V 6 bases short and J 6 bases short, with 9 bases between. The CDR3 consists of 11 residues.

This chain uses TRBV14 with TRBJ2-3, with TRBD2 matching 8 bases. The V gene's germline CDR1 is SGHDN and CDR2 FVKESK. The CDR3 has 16 amino acids. J was trimmed by 0 bases and V by 4 bases; bases with no gene match: 6. The CDR3 DNA sequence: TGTGCCAGCAGCCTTGCGGGGGGCCGAAGCACAGATACGCAGTATTTT. Translation gives CASSLAGGRSTDTQYF.

CDR3 residues: CASSSGLGTETQYF. CDR3 DNA: TGTGCCAGCAGCTCAGGACTAGGGACAGAGACCCAGTACTTC. This chain connects TRBV7-2 to TRBJ2-5, with 7 bases that match TRBD2. CDR3 length: 14 amino acids. V trimming: 4 bases; J trimming: 4 bases; junction bases outside the gene matches: 6. Germline-derived CDR1 and CDR2 are SGHTA and FQGNSA. The variable domain in full, completed from reference TRBV7-2 and TRBJ2-5, reads GAGVSQSPSNKVTEKGKDVELRCDPISGHTALYWYRQSLGQGLEFLIYFQGNSAPDKSGLPSDRFSAERTGGSVSTLTIQRTQQEDSAVYLCASSSGLGTETQYFGPGTRLLVL.

This chain links TRBV5-1 with TRBJ2-1; 11 bases align to TRBD2. Germline lookup yields CDR1 SGHRS and CDR2 YFSETQ. With V trimmed by 4 bases and J by 4 bases, 4 bases remained unmatched. The CDR3 runs 15 residues. CDR3 sequence: CASSLLAGGYNEQFF. The CDR3 nucleotides read TGCGCCAGCAGCCTCTTAGCGGGGGGGTACAATGAGCAGTTCTTC.

The chain links TRBV5-6 to TRBJ2-7, with D hard to call. V was clipped by 0 bases and J by 6 bases, with 7 bases between them. Germline CDR1 reads SGHDT; CDR2 reads YYEEEE. The CDR3 spans 12 residues. CDR3 protein: CASSLERVEQYF. The CDR3 DNA reads as TGTGCCAGCAGCTTGGAACGGGTCGAGCAGTACTTC.

This clone turned up a few times. The chain is built from TRBV7-9 and TRBJ1-1; D gene uncertain. Trimming took off 5 bases at V and 1 base at J, with 8 bases between the two ends. The germline V gene has CDR1 SEHNR and CDR2 FQNEAQ (reference sequence). This CDR3 contains 13 residues. DNA for the CDR3: TGTGCCAGCAGCGACTCCTGGAACACTGAAGCTTTCTTT. It encodes CASSDSWNTEAFF.

V and J are TRBV28 and TRBJ1-1; TRBD1 might be the D (6 bases). CDR1 is MDHEN, CDR2 SYDVKM, per germline. Trimming stripped 6 bases from V and 8 bases from J, with 7 bases between. The CDR3 spans 10 residues. The CDR3 sequence is CASSDREAFF. For the CDR3, the DNA is TGTGCCAGCAGCGACAGGGAAGCTTTCTTT.